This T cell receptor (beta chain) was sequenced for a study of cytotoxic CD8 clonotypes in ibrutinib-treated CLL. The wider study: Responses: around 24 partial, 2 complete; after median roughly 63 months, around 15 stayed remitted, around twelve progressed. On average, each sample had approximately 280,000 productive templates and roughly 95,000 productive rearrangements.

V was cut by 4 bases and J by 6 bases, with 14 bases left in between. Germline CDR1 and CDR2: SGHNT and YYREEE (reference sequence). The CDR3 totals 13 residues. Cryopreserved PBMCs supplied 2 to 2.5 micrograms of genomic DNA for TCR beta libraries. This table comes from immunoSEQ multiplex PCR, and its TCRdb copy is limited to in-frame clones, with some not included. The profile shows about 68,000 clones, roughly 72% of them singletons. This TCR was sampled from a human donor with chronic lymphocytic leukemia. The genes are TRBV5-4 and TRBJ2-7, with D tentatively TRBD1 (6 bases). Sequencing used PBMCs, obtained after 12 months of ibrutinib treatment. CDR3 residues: CASSPQGFGEQYF. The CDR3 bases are TGTGCCAGCAGCCCACAGGGTTTCGGCGAGCAGTACTTC.